These 4 T cell receptor beta chains came from one sample sequenced in a study of blood T cell repertoires in COVID-19. Sequenced by immunoSEQ multiplex PCR; TCRdb stores in-frame clones only, minus some. The repertoire holds some 340,000 clones, 90% to 95% seen once, with around 3.9% in the top ten. The sequencing input was PBMCs or T cells enriched from blood (not recorded which). Receptors were obtained from a woman aged 25 to 39 who had been exposed to COVID-19.

J is TRBJ2-2 and V is TRBV11-2, with D perhaps TRBD2 (5 bases). CDR1 is SGHAT and CDR2 is FQNNGV in the germline V gene. V was pared by 1 base and J by 5 bases, with 11 bases between. This CDR3 has 15 amino acids. The CDR3 DNA sequence: TGTGCCAGCAGCTTAGTCGGACTTGGGACCGGGGAGCTGTTTTTT. Translation: CASSLVGLGTGELFF.

This chain connects TRBV11-2 to TRBJ1-1; D is uncertain. Germline CDR1 reads SGHAT; CDR2 reads FQNNGV. The length of the CDR3 is 13 residues. The V end was cut by 2 bases, the J end by 2 bases, with 6 bases between. CDR3 sequence reads: CASSLSRNTEAFF. The CDR3 DNA reads as TGTGCCAGCAGCTTATCCCGTAACACTGAAGCTTTCTTT.

The chain employs TRBV5-8 and TRBJ1-5; perhaps TRBD1 as D (6 bases). CDR1 is SGHTS, CDR2 YDEGEE, per germline. There are 17 residues in the CDR3. Trimming took off 1 base at V and 6 bases at J, with 20 bases between the two ends. CDR3 residues: CASSLTGYLFGRQPQHF. Here the CDR3 DNA reads TGTGCCAGCAGCTTGACAGGGTATCTTTTCGGGCGTCAGCCCCAGCATTTT.

The chain recombines TRBV7-9 with TRBJ1-3; TRBD1 aligns across 7 bases. CDR3 length equals 18 residues. Per the germline V gene, CDR1 is SEHNR and CDR2 is FQNEAQ (reference sequence). Trimming cost V 5 bases and J 1 base; bases outside gene matches: 14. The CDR3 protein is CASSLGTTGITSGNTIYF. DNA of the CDR3: TGTGCCAGCAGCCTCGGCACGACAGGGATTACGTCTGGAAACACCATATATTTT. The full variable domain, with the rest looked up from reference TRBV7-9 and TRBJ1-3, is DTGVSQNPRHKITKRGQNVTFRCDPISEHNRLYWYRQTLGQGPEFLTYFQNEAQLEKSRLLSDRFSAERPKGSFSTLEIQRTEQGDSAMYLCASSLGTTGITSGNTIYFGEGSWLTVV.